This entry features one T cell receptor beta chain sequence. The target antigen is unknown. The junction shows a germline mismatch at one end, possibly a read error. The data stem from a study of shared clonotypes between healthy human individuals. The wider study: Researchers assigned three CD4 naive, three CD4 memory, two CD8 naive and one CD8 memory plate to each donor.

Regarding the study as a whole: The study drew on few donors, limiting represented genetic and exposure-history diversity. Non-shared clonotypes had lower generation probabilities than clonotypes shared by all four sorted-subset donors. Deeper or shallower sequencing was expected to change how clonotypes are shared among donors.

This CDR3 has 15 amino acids. Looked up from germline, CDR1 is SSHAT and CDR2 is FNYEAQ (reference sequence). CD45RO-negative cells were positively selected for CCR7, leaving out terminally differentiated effector memory CD45RA+ cells. Some clones are missing from TCRdb's copy, which holds only in-frame ones; the method was immunoSEQ multiplex PCR. The sample holds roughly 850,000 clones, roughly 96% seen once. The source is a man aged 25-40 years in good health. V and J are TRBV7-7 and TRBJ2-1, with 7 bases lining up with TRBD2. The sequenced sample consisted of naive CD8+ T cells sorted from blood. For the CDR3, the DNA is TGTGCTAGCAGCCCGACAGCTAGCGGCGCCAATGAGCAGTTCTTC. It encodes CASSPTASGANEQFF.